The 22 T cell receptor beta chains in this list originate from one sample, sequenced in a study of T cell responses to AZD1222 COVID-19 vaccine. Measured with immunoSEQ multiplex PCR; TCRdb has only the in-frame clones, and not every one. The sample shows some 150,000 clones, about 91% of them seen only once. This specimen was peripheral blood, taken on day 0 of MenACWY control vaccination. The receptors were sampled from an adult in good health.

CDR3 sequence (DNA): TGCGCCAGCAGCCAAGATGTGGGGTACGGTCAGCCCCAGCATTTT. It specifies CASSQDVGYGQPQHF. The V call is TRBV4-3, the J call TRBJ1-5; D uncertain. Germline lookup yields CDR1 LGHNA and CDR2 YSLEER. This CDR3 has 15 residues. Trimming took off 0 bases at V and 6 bases at J, with 12 bases between the two ends.

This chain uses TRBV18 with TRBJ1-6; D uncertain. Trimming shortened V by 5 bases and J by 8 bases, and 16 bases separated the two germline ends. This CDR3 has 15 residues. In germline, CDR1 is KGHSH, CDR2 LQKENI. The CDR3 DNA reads TGTGCCAGCTCATCGGGTCCGTTTAGGGATTCACCCCTCCACTTT. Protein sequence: CASSSGPFRDSPLHF. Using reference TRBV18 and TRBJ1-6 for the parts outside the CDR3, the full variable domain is NAGVMQNPRHLVRRRGQEARLRCSPMKGHSHVYWYRQLPEEGLKFMVYLQKENIIDESGMPKERFSAEFPKEGPSILRIQQVVRGDSAAYFCASSSGPFRDSPLHFGNGTRLTVT.

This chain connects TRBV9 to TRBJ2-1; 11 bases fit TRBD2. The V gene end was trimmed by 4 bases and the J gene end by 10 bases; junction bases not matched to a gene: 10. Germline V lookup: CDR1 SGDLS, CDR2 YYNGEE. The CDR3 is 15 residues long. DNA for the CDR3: TGTGCCAGCAGCCCCCGAGGACTAGCGGGCCTCGAGCAGTTCTTC. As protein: CASSPRGLAGLEQFF.

The CDR3 protein is CASSSPSSRREKLFF. CDR3 coding DNA: TGTGCCAGCAGCTCCCCCTCCTCACGGCGGGAAAAACTGTTTTTT. J is TRBJ1-4 and V is TRBV5-5; D is unresolved. Trimming stripped 3 bases from V and 8 bases from J, with 17 bases between. CDR3 size: 15 residues. Germline CDR1 SGHKS, CDR2 YYEKEE (reference sequence).

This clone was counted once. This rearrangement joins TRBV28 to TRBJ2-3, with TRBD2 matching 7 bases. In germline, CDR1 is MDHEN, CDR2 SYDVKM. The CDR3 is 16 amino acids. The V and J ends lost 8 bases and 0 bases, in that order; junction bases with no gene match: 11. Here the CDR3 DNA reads TGTGCCAGCGGGCGGAGCGGGATCGCTAGCACAGATACGCAGTATTTT. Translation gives CASGRSGIASTDTQYF.

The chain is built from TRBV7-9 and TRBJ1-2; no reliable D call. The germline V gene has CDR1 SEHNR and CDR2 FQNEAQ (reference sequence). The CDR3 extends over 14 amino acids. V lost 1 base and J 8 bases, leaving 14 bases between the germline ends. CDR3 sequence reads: CASSLVISGYGYTF. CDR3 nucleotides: TGTGCCAGCAGCTTAGTCATTTCTGGGTACGGCTACACCTTC.

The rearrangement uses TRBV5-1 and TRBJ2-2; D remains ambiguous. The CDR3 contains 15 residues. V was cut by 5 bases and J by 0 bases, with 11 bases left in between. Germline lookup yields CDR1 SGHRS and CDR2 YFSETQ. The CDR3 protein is CASRMSAPNTGELFF. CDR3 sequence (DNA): TGCGCCAGCAGGATGTCTGCGCCGAACACCGGGGAGCTGTTTTTT.

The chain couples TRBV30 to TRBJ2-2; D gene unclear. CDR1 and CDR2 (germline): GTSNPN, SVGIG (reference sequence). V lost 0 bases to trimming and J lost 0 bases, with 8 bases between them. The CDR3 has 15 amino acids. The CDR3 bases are TGTGCCTGGAGTGTAATCGGAACGAACACCGGGGAGCTGTTTTTT. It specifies CAWSVIGTNTGELFF.

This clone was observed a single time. The CDR3 bases are TGTGCCAGCAGTACACCCCTCGGGACAGGAGACACCGGGGAGCTGTTTTTT. Its protein is CASSTPLGTGDTGELFF. The chain is built from TRBV27 and TRBJ2-2, with 8 bases matching TRBD1. This CDR3 has 17 residues. The V and J ends lost 5 bases and 3 bases, in that order; junction bases with no gene match: 11. Germline V CDR1 and CDR2: MNHEY, SMNVEV (reference sequence).

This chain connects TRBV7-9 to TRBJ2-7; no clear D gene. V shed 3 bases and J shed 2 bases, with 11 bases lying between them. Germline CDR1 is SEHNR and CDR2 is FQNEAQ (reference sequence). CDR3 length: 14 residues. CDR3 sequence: CASSFSSPPYEQYF. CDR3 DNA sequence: TGTGCCAGCAGCTTCAGTTCCCCCCCCTACGAGCAGTACTTC.

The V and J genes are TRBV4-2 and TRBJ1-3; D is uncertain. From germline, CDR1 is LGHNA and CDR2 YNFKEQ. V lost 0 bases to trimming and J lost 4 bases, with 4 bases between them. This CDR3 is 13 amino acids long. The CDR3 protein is CASSQDEGNTIYF. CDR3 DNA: TGTGCCAGCAGCCAAGATGAGGGAAACACCATATATTTT.

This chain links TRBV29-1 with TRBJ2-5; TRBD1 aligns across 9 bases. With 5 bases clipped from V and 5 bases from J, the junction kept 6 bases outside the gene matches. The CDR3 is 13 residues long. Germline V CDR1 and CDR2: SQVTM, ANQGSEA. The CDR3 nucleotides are TGCAGCGTTATTCACAGGGGGCTGGAGACCCAGTACTTC. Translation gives CSVIHRGLETQYF.

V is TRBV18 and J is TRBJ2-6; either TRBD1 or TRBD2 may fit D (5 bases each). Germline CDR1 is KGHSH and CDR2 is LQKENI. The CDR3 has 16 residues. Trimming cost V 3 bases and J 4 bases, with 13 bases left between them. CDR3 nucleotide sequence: TGTGCCAGCTCACCTTCTTTGGGGGTCGGGGCCAACGTCCTGACTTTC. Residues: CASSPSLGVGANVLTF. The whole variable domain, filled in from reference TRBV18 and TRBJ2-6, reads NAGVMQNPRHLVRRRGQEARLRCSPMKGHSHVYWYRQLPEEGLKFMVYLQKENIIDESGMPKERFSAEFPKEGPSILRIQQVVRGDSAAYFCASSPSLGVGANVLTFGAGSRLTVL.

CDR3 sequence (DNA): TGTGCCAGCAGCTTAACCGCCAGTCTGGGCGGGGAGACCCAGTACTTC. Its translation is CASSLTASLGGETQYF. This chain links TRBV7-2 with TRBJ2-5; tentative D call: TRBD2 (5 bases). This CDR3 is built from 16 residues. The germline V and J ends were trimmed by 2 bases and 5 bases, with 18 bases remaining between them. CDR1 is SGHTA, CDR2 FQGNSA, per germline.

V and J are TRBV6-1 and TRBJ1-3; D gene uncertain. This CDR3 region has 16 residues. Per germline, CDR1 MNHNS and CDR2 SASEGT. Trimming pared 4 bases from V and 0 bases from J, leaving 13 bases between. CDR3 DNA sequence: TGTGCCAGCAGTGGTGGCCGTCCCGACTCTGGAAACACCATATATTTT. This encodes CASSGGRPDSGNTIYF.

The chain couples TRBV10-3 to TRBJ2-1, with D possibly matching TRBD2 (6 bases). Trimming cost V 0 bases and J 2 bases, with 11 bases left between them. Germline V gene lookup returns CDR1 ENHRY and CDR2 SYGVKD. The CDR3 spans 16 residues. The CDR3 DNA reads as TGTGCCATCAGTGAGTCGGGGGGAATGCCCTACAATGAGCAGTTCTTC. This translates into CAISESGGMPYNEQFF.

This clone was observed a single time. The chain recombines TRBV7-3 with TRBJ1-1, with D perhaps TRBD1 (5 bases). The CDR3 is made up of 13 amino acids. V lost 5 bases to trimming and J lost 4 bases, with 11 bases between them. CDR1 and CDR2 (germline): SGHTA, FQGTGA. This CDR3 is CASSQFQGTEAFF. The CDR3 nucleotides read TGTGCCAGCAGCCAATTCCAGGGCACTGAAGCTTTCTTT.

CDR3 coding DNA: TGCGCCAGCAGCACCCACCTCCGGGCAATTGGGGACACTGAAGCTTTCTTT. Protein: CASSTHLRAIGDTEAFF. The rearrangement joins TRBV5-1 to TRBJ1-1, with D uncertain. The CDR3 has 17 residues. Germline V gene sequence: CDR1 SGHRS, CDR2 YFSETQ. Deletions cut 4 bases from V and 3 bases from J, with 22 bases between.

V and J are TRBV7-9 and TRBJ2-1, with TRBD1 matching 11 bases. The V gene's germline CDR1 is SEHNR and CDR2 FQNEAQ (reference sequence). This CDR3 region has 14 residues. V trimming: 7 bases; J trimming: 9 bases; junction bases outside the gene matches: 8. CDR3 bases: TGTGCCAGCACGGGGGACAGGGGGTTTACTGAGCAGTTCTTC. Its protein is CASTGDRGFTEQFF.

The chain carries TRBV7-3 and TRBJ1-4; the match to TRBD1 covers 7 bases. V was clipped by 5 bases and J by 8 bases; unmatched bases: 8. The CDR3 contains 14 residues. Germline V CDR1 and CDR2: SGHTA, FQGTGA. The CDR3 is CASSPRGQEEKLFF. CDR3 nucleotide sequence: TGTGCCAGCAGCCCGCGTGGACAGGAGGAAAAACTGTTTTTT.

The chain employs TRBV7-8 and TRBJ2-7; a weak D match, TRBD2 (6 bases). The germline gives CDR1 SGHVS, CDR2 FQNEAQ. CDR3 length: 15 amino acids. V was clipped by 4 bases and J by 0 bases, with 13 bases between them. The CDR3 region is CASSSAPGASYEQYF. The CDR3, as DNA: TGTGCCAGCAGCTCAGCTCCGGGAGCCTCCTACGAGCAGTACTTC.

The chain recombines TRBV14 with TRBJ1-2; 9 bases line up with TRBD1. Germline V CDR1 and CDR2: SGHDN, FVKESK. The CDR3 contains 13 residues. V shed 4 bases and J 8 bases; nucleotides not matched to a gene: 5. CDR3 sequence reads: CASSRDRAGGYTF. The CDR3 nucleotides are TGTGCCAGCAGCCGGGACAGGGCGGGCGGCTACACCTTC.